What follows are 30 T cell receptor beta chains derived from one specimen sequenced in a study of cytomegalovirus exposure and HLA in healthy donors. The PCR was carried out with 60 Vbeta primers and 13 Jbeta primers. Data came from immunoSEQ multiplex PCR; TCRdb stores just in-frame clones and leaves some out. The sample table includes about 210,000 clones. Source material: PBMCs. The receptors shown here come from a woman between 25 and 40 years old in good health and CMV-seropositive.

The rearrangement links TRBV5-1 to TRBJ1-2, with unresolved D. The CDR3 runs 17 residues. V shed 4 bases and J shed 4 bases, with 23 bases lying between them. Germline V gene sequence: CDR1 SGHRS, CDR2 YFSETQ. The CDR3 bases are TGCGCCAGCAGCCGCGGAGGTCGGGCCCAGCCCACCTATGGCTACACCTTC. Encoded protein: CASSRGGRAQPTYGYTF.

The chain is built from TRBV4-1 and TRBJ2-2; a possible D gene is TRBD2 (5 bases). Germline V gene data show CDR1 as MGHRA and CDR2 as YSYEKL. CDR3 length: 15 residues. V was trimmed by 2 bases and J by 13 bases, leaving 20 bases between them. For the CDR3, the DNA is TGCGCCAGCAGCCAACCGAGAGGGATGCTACTTCGGCTGTTTTTT. It codes for CASSQPRGMLLRLFF.

The chain is built from TRBV28 and TRBJ1-2; TRBD1 is a possible D gene (5 bases). V was clipped by 3 bases and J by 5 bases, with 13 bases between them. Germline CDR1 reads MDHEN; CDR2 reads SYDVKM. This CDR3 region has 14 residues. The CDR3 DNA reads TGTGCCAGCAGTTTTGGGGCTAGAGGATATGGCTACACCTTC. Protein product: CASSFGARGYGYTF.

V gene TRBV7-7 combines with J gene TRBJ2-2; D is possibly TRBD1 (5 bases). This CDR3 spans 13 amino acids. Germline V gives CDR1 SSHAT, CDR2 FNYEAQ (reference sequence). V shed 4 bases and J shed 6 bases, with 9 bases lying between them. CDR3 DNA sequence: TGTGCCAGCAGCTACGCAGGGTCCGGGGAGCTGTTTTTT. This translates into CASSYAGSGELFF.

This chain uses TRBV29-1 with TRBJ2-3; D not resolved. Germline V gene data show CDR1 as SQVTM and CDR2 as ANQGSEA. The CDR3 length is 14 residues. V was clipped by 1 base and J by 1 base, with 9 bases between them. The CDR3 here is CSVEGASRTDTQYF. CDR3 in DNA: TGCAGCGTTGAAGGCGCTAGTCGCACAGATACGCAGTATTTT.

This chain links TRBV13 with TRBJ2-1, with TRBD2 matching 9 bases. The CDR3 is made up of 13 amino acids. With 6 bases clipped from V and 5 bases from J, the junction kept 2 bases outside the gene matches. The germline CDR1 and CDR2 sequences are PRHDT and FYEKMQ (reference sequence). Here the CDR3 DNA reads TGTGCCAGCAGTCGGACTAGCGACAATGAGCAGTTCTTC. Its translation is CASSRTSDNEQFF.

The chain joins TRBV10-1 to TRBJ1-2, with TRBD1 matching 8 bases. CDR1 and CDR2 (germline): WNHNN, SYGVQD (reference sequence). J gave up 4 bases and V 5 bases, and 3 bases lay outside the gene matches. This CDR3 is 13 amino acids long. In DNA form, the CDR3 reads TGCGCCAGCAGTTCAGGGGGCAGCTATGGCTACACCTTC. Protein product: CASSSGGSYGYTF.

This chain connects TRBV20-1 to TRBJ1-1, with D unclear. V was clipped by 0 bases and J by 11 bases, with 7 bases between them. From germline, CDR1 is DFQATT and CDR2 SNEGSKA (reference sequence). The CDR3 runs 10 residues. As DNA, the CDR3 is TGCAGTGCTAGAGATACGAGGGCTTTCTTT. Its translation: CSARDTRAFF.

The chain carries TRBV7-9 and TRBJ2-1; 9 nucleotides agree with TRBD2. Germline assignment: CDR1 SEHNR and CDR2 FQNEAQ (reference sequence). The CDR3 is made up of 17 amino acids. Trimming removed 4 bases from V and 0 bases from J; junction bases left unmatched: 7. This CDR3 reads CASSWGLAGTSYNEQFF. DNA for the CDR3: TGTGCCAGCAGCTGGGGTCTAGCGGGGACCTCCTACAATGAGCAGTTCTTC.

The V call is TRBV5-6, the J call TRBJ1-1; TRBD1 matches 9 bases. Germline values: CDR1 SGHDT, CDR2 YYEEEE. The junction had 11 bases not matched to a gene; V was cut back by 1 base and J by 7 bases. CDR3 length equals 16 residues. CDR3 nucleotide sequence: TGTGCCAGCAGCTTGCGGACAGGGGCTCGAGAGAGTGAAGCTTTCTTT. Amino acid sequence: CASSLRTGARESEAFF. Full variable domain (outside the CDR3, taken from reference TRBV5-6 and TRBJ1-1): DAGVTQSPTHLIKTRGQQVTLRCSPKSGHDTVSWYQQALGQGPQFIFQYYEEEERQRGNFPDRFSGHQFPNYSSELNVNALLLGDSALYLCASSLRTGARESEAFFGQGTRLTVV.

V gene TRBV4-2 combines with J gene TRBJ1-1; no reliable D call. CDR1 and CDR2 (germline): LGHNA, YNFKEQ. The V and J ends lost 0 bases and 1 base respectively, with 15 bases between them. The CDR3 runs 17 residues. This CDR3 is CASSQDVEGSGNTEAFF. CDR3 DNA sequence: TGTGCCAGCAGCCAAGATGTAGAGGGTTCGGGGAACACTGAAGCTTTCTTT.

The V and J genes are TRBV5-1 and TRBJ2-5, with TRBD2 identical over 10 bases. The tail of the sequence fits TRBJ2-7 better, so the J call may be wrong. The germline V gene encodes CDR1 SGHRS and CDR2 YFSETQ. The CDR3 is made up of 16 amino acids. The CDR3 nucleotides are TGCGCCAGCAGCTCCCTAGCGGGAGCAAATAGCTACGAGCAGTACTTC. Its translation: CASSSLAGANSYEQYF.

V usage is TRBV4-1 and J usage is TRBJ2-1; 9 bases align to TRBD1. CDR1 and CDR2 from the germline V gene are MGHRA and YSYEKL. V gave up 1 base and J gave up 5 bases; unmatched junction bases: 3. This CDR3 spans 15 amino acids. The CDR3 region has the DNA TGCGCCAGCAGCCAAGGGGACAGGGAAGACAATGAGCAGTTCTTC. Translated, it gives CASSQGDREDNEQFF.

This sequence joins TRBV4-1 and TRBJ2-2, with 9 bases that match TRBD1. Looked up from germline, CDR1 is MGHRA and CDR2 is YSYEKL. The CDR3 has 15 residues. V lost 1 base, J lost 6 bases, and 3 bases stayed unmatched. CDR3: CASSQGRTGAGELFF. The CDR3 DNA reads as TGCGCCAGCAGCCAAGGCAGGACAGGGGCCGGGGAGCTGTTTTTT.

The chain couples TRBV30 to TRBJ1-2, with TRBD1 as a possible D gene (6 bases). V was trimmed by 0 bases and J by 7 bases, leaving 15 bases between them. The CDR3 extends over 14 amino acids. CDR1 GTSNPN and CDR2 SVGIG come from the germline V gene (reference sequence). CDR3 amino acids: CAWSVLSGGGGYTF. The CDR3 bases are TGTGCCTGGAGTGTACTATCGGGGGGCGGTGGCTACACCTTC.

In DNA, the CDR3 is TGCGCCAGCAGCGCCGGGACAGGGAATGGCTACACCTTC. Amino acid sequence: CASSAGTGNGYTF. The chain joins TRBV5-1 to TRBJ1-2, with TRBD1 identical over 9 bases. V lost 4 bases to trimming and J lost 6 bases; unmatched junction nucleotides: 4. In germline, CDR1 is SGHRS, CDR2 YFSETQ. CDR3 size: 13 residues.

The V gene is TRBV27, the J gene TRBJ1-5, with TRBD1 matching 7 bases. The CDR3 length is 14 residues. Germline V gene sequence: CDR1 MNHEY, CDR2 SMNVEV (reference sequence). V trimming: 10 bases; J trimming: 2 bases; junction bases outside the gene matches: 8. The CDR3 nucleotides read TGTGCCACCCGACAGGGTTACGGCAATCAGCCCCAGCATTTT. This encodes CATRQGYGNQPQHF.

V is TRBV9 and J is TRBJ1-5, with TRBD1 matching over 9 bases. V was pared by 4 bases and J by 4 bases, with 12 bases of the junction left unmatched. The CDR3 consists of 17 residues. In germline, CDR1 is SGDLS, CDR2 YYNGEE. The CDR3: CASSPIRDREGNQPQHF. CDR3 sequence (DNA): TGTGCCAGCAGCCCCATCCGGGACAGGGAGGGGAATCAGCCCCAGCATTTT.

The chain couples TRBV7-6 to TRBJ2-2; D may be TRBD1 (5 bases). Deletions cut 5 bases from V and 1 base from J, with 8 bases between. The germline CDR1 and CDR2 sequences are SGHVS and FNYEAQ. The CDR3 extends over 14 amino acids. DNA for the CDR3: TGTGCCAGCAGCCGCGACAGGAACACCGGGGAGCTGTTTTTT. Translating it yields CASSRDRNTGELFF. Supplemented by reference TRBV7-6 and TRBJ2-2, the full variable domain reads GAGVSQSPRYKVTKRGQDVALRCDPISGHVSLYWYRQALGQGPEFLTYFNYEAQQDKSGLPNDRFSAERPEGSISTLTIQRTEQRDSAMYRCASSRDRNTGELFFGEGSRLTVL.

The chain recombines TRBV7-2 with TRBJ2-2; TRBD2 aligns across 10 bases. Germline CDR1 SGHTA, CDR2 FQGNSA. V shed 4 bases, J shed 4 bases, and the junction held 3 bases outside the gene matches. CDR3 length equals 15 residues. The CDR3, as DNA: TGTGCCAGCAGCTCCGGGACTAGCGTCACCGGGGAGCTGTTTTTT. Its translation is CASSSGTSVTGELFF.

This rearrangement joins TRBV5-1 to TRBJ2-1, with 14 bases aligning to TRBD2. CDR1 and CDR2 from the germline V gene are SGHRS and YFSETQ. Germline trimming cut 4 bases from V and 9 bases from J; bases unmatched to any gene: 6. The length of the CDR3 is 15 residues. CDR3: CASSRGLAGDAEQFF. The CDR3 nucleotides read TGCGCCAGCAGCAGGGGACTAGCGGGAGACGCTGAGCAGTTCTTC. Looking up the rest from reference TRBV5-1 and TRBJ2-1 gives the full variable domain: KAGVTQTPRYLIKTRGQQVTLSCSPISGHRSVSWYQQTPGQGLQFLFEYFSETQRNKGNFPGRFSGRQFSNSRSEMNVSTLELGDSALYLCASSRGLAGDAEQFFGPGTRLTVL.

This chain connects TRBV28 to TRBJ1-1; 11 bases are a match to TRBD1. The ends lost 11 bases at V and 7 bases at J; junction bases unmatched: 9. This CDR3 has 13 amino acids. CDR1 is MDHEN and CDR2 is SYDVKM in the germline V gene. CDR3 loop: CAGGTGGSNEAFF. CDR3 nucleotide sequence: TGTGCCGGGGGGACAGGGGGTTCGAATGAAGCTTTCTTT.

The J gene is TRBJ2-7, the V gene TRBV19; 10 bases are a match to TRBD1. Per germline, CDR1 LNHDA and CDR2 SQIVND (reference sequence). V was pared by 5 bases and J by 6 bases, with 10 bases of the junction left unmatched. The CDR3 sequence is 15 residues long. Here the CDR3 reads CASSSAGTGVGEQYF. CDR3 bases: TGTGCCAGTAGTTCTGCGGGGACAGGGGTCGGCGAGCAGTACTTC.

This chain joins TRBV6-5 and TRBJ2-5; no reliable D call. CDR3 length: 15 residues. Trimming cost V 3 bases and J 5 bases, with 16 bases left between them. Germline values: CDR1 MNHEY, CDR2 SVGAGI. The CDR3 region is CASSYGRKRVETQYF. CDR3 nucleotide sequence: TGTGCCAGCAGTTATGGGCGAAAAAGAGTTGAGACCCAGTACTTC.

The chain carries TRBV25-1 and TRBJ2-5, with TRBD1 matching 7 bases. The J call is uncertain, as TRBJ2-7 better fits the DNA end. CDR3 length equals 15 residues. Germline CDR1 MGHDK, CDR2 SYGVNS. CDR3 DNA: TGTGCCAGCAGTGCTTACAGGGGTTCTTCTTACGAGCAGTACTTC. Encoded protein: CASSAYRGSSYEQYF.

The chain carries TRBV6-1 and TRBJ1-5; 8 bases agree with TRBD1. The CDR3 runs 14 residues. Germline V gives CDR1 MNHNS, CDR2 SASEGT. V lost 6 bases and J lost 5; bases outside the gene matches: 6. Written as DNA, the CDR3 is TGTGCCAGCAGACCTGACAGGGGCTATCAGCCCCAGCATTTT. This translates into CASRPDRGYQPQHF.

V gene TRBV11-2 combines with J gene TRBJ2-7, with D possibly matching TRBD2 (7 bases). This CDR3 spans 15 amino acids. From germline, CDR1 is SGHAT and CDR2 FQNNGV. The V end lost 4 bases, the J end lost 2 bases, and 15 bases lay between the germline ends. The CDR3 protein is CASSSPRGPTYEQYF. CDR3 nucleotides: TGTGCCAGCAGCTCCCCGCGGGGGCCTACCTACGAGCAGTACTTC.

The genes are TRBV5-1 and TRBJ1-1; perhaps TRBD1 as D (5 bases). Germline assignment: CDR1 SGHRS and CDR2 YFSETQ. The CDR3 consists of 15 residues. The ends were cut back, 4 bases at V and 2 bases at J, with 15 bases in the middle. Here the CDR3 DNA reads TGCGCCAGCAGCATAGGGGCAGCCTTTAACACTGAAGCTTTCTTT. Protein: CASSIGAAFNTEAFF. The complete variable domain, with remaining parts taken from reference TRBV5-1 and TRBJ1-1, reads KAGVTQTPRYLIKTRGQQVTLSCSPISGHRSVSWYQQTPGQGLQFLFEYFSETQRNKGNFPGRFSGRQFSNSRSEMNVSTLELGDSALYLCASSIGAAFNTEAFFGQGTRLTVV.

The rearrangement uses TRBV4-3 and TRBJ2-1, with TRBD2 matching over 10 bases. This CDR3 region has 16 residues. CDR1 LGHNA and CDR2 YSLEER come from the germline V gene. V lost 3 bases and J lost 5; bases outside the gene matches: 7. Here the CDR3 DNA reads TGCGCCAGCAGCCATCCCGGACTAGCGGTTAACAATGAGCAGTTCTTC. Its translation is CASSHPGLAVNNEQFF.

The V call is TRBV27, the J call TRBJ2-5; D remains ambiguous. This CDR3 comprises 11 residues. CDR1 and CDR2 from the germline V gene are MNHEY and SMNVEV (reference sequence). V was shortened by 5 bases and J by 11 bases, with 12 bases between the two germline ends. CDR3 bases: TGTGCCAGCAGTGCTTTAAATGAGCAGTACTTC. Protein: CASSALNEQYF.